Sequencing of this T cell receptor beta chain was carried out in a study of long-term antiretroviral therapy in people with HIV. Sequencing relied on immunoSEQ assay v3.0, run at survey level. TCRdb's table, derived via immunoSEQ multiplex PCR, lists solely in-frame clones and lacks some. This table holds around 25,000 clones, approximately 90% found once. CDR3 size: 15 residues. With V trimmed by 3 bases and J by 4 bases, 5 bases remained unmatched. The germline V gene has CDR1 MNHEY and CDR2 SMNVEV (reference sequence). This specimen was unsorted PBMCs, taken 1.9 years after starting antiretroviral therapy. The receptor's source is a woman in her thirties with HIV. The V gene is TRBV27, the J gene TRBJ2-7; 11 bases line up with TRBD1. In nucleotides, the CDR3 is TGTGCCAGCAGTTTCGGACAGGGGGCTTTATACGAGCAGTACTTC. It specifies CASSFGQGALYEQYF.